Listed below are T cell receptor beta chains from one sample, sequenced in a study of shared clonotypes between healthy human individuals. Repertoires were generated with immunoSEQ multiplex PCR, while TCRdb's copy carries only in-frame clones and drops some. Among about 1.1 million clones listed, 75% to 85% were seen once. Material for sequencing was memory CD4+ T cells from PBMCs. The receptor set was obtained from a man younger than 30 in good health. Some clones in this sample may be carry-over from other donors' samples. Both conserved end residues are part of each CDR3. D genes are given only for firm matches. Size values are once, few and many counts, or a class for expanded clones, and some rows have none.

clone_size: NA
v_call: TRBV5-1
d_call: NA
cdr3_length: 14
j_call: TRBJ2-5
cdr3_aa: CASSLISGEETQYF
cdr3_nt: TGCGCCAGCAGCTTGATTTCAGGGGAAGAGACCCAGTACTTC

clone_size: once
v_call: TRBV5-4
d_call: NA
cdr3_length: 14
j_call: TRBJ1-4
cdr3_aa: CASSLAGVREKLFF
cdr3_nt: TGTGCCAGCAGCTTGGCAGGGGTTCGTGAAAAACTGTTTTTT

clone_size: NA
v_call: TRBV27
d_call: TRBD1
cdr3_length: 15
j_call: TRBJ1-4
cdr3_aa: CASSFDDRGNEKLFF
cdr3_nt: TGTGCCAGCAGTTTTGACGACAGGGGGAATGAAAAACTGTTTTTT

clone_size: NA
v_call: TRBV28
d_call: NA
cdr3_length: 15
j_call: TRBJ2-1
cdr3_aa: CASSLGGASYNEQFF
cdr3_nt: TGTGCCAGCAGCTTAGGGGGTGCCTCCTACAATGAGCAGTTCTTC

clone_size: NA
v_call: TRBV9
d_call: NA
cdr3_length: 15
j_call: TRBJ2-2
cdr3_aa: CASSVASQNTGELFF
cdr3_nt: TGTGCCAGCAGCGTAGCTTCTCAGAACACCGGGGAGCTGTTTTTT

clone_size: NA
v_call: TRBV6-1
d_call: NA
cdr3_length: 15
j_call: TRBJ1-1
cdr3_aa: CASSPYTVANTEAFF
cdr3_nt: TGTGCCAGCAGCCCGTACACGGTCGCGAACACTGAAGCTTTCTTT

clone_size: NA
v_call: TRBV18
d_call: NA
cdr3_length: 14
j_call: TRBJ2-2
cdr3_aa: CASSVLGETGELFF
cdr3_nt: TGTGCCAGCTCAGTCCTCGGGGAGACCGGGGAGCTGTTTTTT

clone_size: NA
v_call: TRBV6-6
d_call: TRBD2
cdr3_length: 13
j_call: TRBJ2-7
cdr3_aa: CASIEAGLYEQYF
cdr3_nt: TGTGCCAGCATCGAAGCGGGACTCTACGAGCAGTACTTC

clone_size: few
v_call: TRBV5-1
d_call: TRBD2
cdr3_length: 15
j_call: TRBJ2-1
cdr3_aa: CASSSGLADYNEQFF
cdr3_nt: TGCGCCAGCAGCTCGGGACTAGCGGACTACAATGAGCAGTTCTTC

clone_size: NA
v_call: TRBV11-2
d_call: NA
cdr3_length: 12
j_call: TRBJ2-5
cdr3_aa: CASSPGRETQYF
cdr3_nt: TGTGCCAGCAGCCCAGGCCGGGAGACCCAGTACTTC

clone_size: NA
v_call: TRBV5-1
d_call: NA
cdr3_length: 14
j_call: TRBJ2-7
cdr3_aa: CASSLVGIYDEQYF
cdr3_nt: TGCGCCAGCAGCTTGGTCGGGATATACGACGAGCAGTACTTC

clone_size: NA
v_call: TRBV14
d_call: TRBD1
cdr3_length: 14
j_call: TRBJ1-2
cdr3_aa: CASSPRQGAFGYTF
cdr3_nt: TGTGCCAGCAGCCCCCGGCAGGGGGCATTTGGCTACACCTTC

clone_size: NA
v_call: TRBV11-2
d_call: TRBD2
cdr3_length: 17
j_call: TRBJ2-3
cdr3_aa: CASSLGLAGGPTDTQYF
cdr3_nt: TGTGCCAGCAGCTTAGGACTAGCGGGAGGGCCTACAGATACGCAGTATTTT

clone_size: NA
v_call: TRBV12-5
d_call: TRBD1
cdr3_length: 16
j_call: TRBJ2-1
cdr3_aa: CASGLVVQGAGNEQFF
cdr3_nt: TGTGCTAGTGGTTTGGTAGTACAGGGGGCCGGCAATGAGCAGTTCTTC

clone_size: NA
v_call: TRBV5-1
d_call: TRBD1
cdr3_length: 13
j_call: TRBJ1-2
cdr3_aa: CASSYGQGYGYTF
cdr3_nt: TGCGCCAGCAGCTACGGACAGGGTTATGGCTACACCTTC

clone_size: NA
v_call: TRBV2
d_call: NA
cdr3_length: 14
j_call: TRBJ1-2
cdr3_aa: CASSTEKSNYGYTF
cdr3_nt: TGTGCCAGCAGCACGGAGAAGTCTAACTATGGCTACACCTTC

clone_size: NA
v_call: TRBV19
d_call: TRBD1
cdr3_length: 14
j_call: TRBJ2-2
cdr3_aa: CASYGTDNTGELFF
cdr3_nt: TGTGCCAGTTATGGGACAGATAACACCGGGGAGCTGTTTTTT

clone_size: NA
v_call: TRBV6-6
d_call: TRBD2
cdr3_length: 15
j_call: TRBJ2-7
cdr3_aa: CASSSTSGNSYEQYF
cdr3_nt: TGTGCCAGCAGCAGTACTAGCGGGAACTCCTACGAGCAGTACTTC

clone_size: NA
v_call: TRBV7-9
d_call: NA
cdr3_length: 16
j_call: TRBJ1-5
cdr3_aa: CASSLVWGAIDQPQHF
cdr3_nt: TGTGCCAGCAGCTTAGTTTGGGGGGCAATAGATCAGCCCCAGCATTTT

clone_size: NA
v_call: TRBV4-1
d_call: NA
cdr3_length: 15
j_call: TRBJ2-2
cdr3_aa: CASSQGLQGTGELFF
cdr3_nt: TGCGCCAGCAGCCAAGGGTTACAGGGAACCGGGGAGCTGTTTTTT

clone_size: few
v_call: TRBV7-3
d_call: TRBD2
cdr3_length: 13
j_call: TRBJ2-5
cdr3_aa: CASSLTGASGANF
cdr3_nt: TGTGCCAGCAGCTTAACAGGGGCTAGCGGGGCCAACTTC

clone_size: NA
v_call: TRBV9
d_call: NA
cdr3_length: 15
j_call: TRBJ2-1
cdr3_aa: CASTRDPNSGNEQFF
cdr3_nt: TGTGCCAGCACCCGGGACCCAAACTCCGGCAATGAGCAGTTCTTC

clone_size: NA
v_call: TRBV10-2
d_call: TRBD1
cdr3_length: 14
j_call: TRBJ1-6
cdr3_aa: CASRSTGGDLPLHF
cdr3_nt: TGCGCCAGCAGATCGACAGGGGGTGACCTCCCCCTCCACTTT

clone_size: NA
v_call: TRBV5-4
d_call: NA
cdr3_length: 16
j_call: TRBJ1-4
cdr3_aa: CASSLGRGGRNEKLFF
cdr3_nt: TGTGCCAGCAGCCTCGGGAGGGGAGGACGTAATGAAAAACTGTTTTTT

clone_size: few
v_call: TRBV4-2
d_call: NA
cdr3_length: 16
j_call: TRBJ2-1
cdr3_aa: CASSQVSSGFYNEQFF
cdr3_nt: TGTGCCAGCAGCCAAGTATCCAGCGGCTTCTACAATGAGCAGTTCTTC

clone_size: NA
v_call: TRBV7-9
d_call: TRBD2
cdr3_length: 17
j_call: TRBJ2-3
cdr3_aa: CASSPGTSGGFGDTQYF
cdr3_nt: TGTGCCAGCAGCCCCGGGACTAGCGGGGGCTTTGGGGATACGCAGTATTTT

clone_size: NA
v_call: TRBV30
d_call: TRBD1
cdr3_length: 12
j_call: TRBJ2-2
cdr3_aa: CAWNRGPGELFF
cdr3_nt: TGTGCCTGGAACAGGGGCCCCGGGGAGCTGTTTTTT

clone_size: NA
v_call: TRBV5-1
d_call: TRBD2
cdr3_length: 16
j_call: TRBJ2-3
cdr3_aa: CASSFSNGGGTDTQYF
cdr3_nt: TGCGCCAGCAGCTTCAGCAACGGGGGAGGGACAGATACGCAGTATTTT

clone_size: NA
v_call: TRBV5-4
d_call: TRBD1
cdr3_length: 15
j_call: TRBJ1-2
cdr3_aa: CASSQGSGTGYGYTF
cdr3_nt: TGTGCCAGCAGCCAGGGTTCCGGGACAGGATATGGCTACACCTTC

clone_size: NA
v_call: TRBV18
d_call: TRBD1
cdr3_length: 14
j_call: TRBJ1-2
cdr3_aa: CASSPTTGNYGYTF
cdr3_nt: TGTGCCAGCTCACCCACGACAGGGAACTATGGCTACACCTTC

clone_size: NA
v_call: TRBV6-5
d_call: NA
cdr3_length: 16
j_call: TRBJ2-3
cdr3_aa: CASSYQPSTSTDTQYF
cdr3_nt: TGTGCCAGCAGTTACCAACCTTCCACATCCACAGATACGCAGTATTTT

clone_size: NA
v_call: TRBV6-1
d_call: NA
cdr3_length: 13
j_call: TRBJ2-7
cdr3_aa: CASSERYLYEQYF
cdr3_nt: TGTGCCAGCAGTGAGCGGTACCTCTACGAGCAGTACTTC

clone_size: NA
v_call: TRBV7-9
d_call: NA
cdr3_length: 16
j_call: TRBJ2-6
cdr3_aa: CASSSVRDAGANVLTF
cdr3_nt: TGTGCCAGCAGCTCAGTCAGGGATGCTGGGGCCAACGTCCTGACTTTC

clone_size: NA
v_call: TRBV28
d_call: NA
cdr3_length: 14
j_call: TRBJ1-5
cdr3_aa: CASSLPGRNQPQHF
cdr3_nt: TGTGCCAGCAGTTTGCCTGGCAGGAATCAGCCCCAGCATTTT

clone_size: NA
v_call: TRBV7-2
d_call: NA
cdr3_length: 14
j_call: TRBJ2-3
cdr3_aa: CASSLVTFTDTQYF
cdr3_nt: TGTGCCAGCAGCTTAGTAACATTCACAGATACGCAGTATTTT

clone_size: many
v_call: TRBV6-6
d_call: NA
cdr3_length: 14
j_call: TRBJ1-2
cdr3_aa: CASKDHKGGDGYTF
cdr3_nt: TGTGCCAGCAAAGATCATAAGGGGGGGGATGGCTACACCTTC

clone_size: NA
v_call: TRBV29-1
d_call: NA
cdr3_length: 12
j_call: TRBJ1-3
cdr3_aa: CSVREAGNTIYF
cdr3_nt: TGCAGCGTTAGGGAGGCCGGAAACACCATATATTTT